Shown below are 17 T cell receptor beta chains from a single sample sequenced in a study of blood T cell repertoires in COVID-19. The data were produced by immunoSEQ multiplex PCR, yet TCRdb's version contains in-frame clones alone and is incomplete. This table has some 280,000 clones, just over 85% appearing once. Sequences were obtained from peripheral blood. Receptor source: a woman aged 25 to 39 with active or convalescent COVID-19.

CDR3: CASSFNPGSPNGYTF. In nucleotides, the CDR3 is TGTGCCAGCAGTTTCAACCCGGGGTCGCCCAATGGCTACACCTTC. V usage is TRBV6-2 or TRBV6-3 and J usage is TRBJ1-2; D is undetermined. The CDR3 runs 15 residues. Germline values: CDR1 MNHEY, CDR2 SVGEGT. V gave up 4 bases and J gave up 6 bases, with 18 bases separating them.

This clone was picked up one time. Additional DNA sequences in this sample encode the identical CDR3. V gene TRBV28 combines with J gene TRBJ1-6; maybe TRBD1 (6 bases). The CDR3 consists of 14 residues. Trimming shortened V by 5 bases and J by 2 bases, and 7 bases separated the two germline ends. Germline CDR1 reads MDHEN; CDR2 reads SYDVKM. The CDR3 DNA follows: TGTGCCAGCAGTAGGACAGCCTATAATTCACCCCTCCACTTT. It yields the protein CASSRTAYNSPLHF.

V usage is TRBV7-9 and J usage is TRBJ1-2; TRBD1 matches at 7 bases. The CDR3 has 15 amino acids. Germline CDR1 SEHNR, CDR2 FQNEAQ (reference sequence). V shed 6 bases, J shed 0 bases, and the junction held 7 bases outside the gene matches. The CDR3 DNA reads TGTGCCAGCAGACCAAGACAGGGTGCTAACTATGGCTACACCTTC. This sequence encodes CASRPRQGANYGYTF.

The rearrangement joins TRBV30 to TRBJ1-5; TRBD1 agrees at 7 bases. The trim removed 8 bases at V and 4 bases at J, leaving 11 bases unmatched. This CDR3 region has 14 residues. From germline, CDR1 is GTSNPN and CDR2 SVGIG (reference sequence). The CDR3 DNA reads TGTGCCGCACAGACAGGGACGGGTAATCAGCCCCAGCATTTT. Translating it yields CAAQTGTGNQPQHF.

Comment on this clone: The sample has other DNA sequences that encode this CDR3 too. V is TRBV29-1 and J is TRBJ1-1; D call uncertain. Germline CDR1 and CDR2: SQVTM and ANQGSEA. Trimming took off 4 bases at V and 3 bases at J, with 6 bases between the two ends. This CDR3 has 11 residues. The chain's CDR3 is CSVARDTEAFF. Written as DNA, the CDR3 is TGCAGCGTTGCACGGGACACTGAAGCTTTCTTT.

Only one count was recorded for this clone. This chain links TRBV7-9 with TRBJ2-1, with TRBD1 matching over 10 bases. V lost 5 bases and J lost 7; bases outside the gene matches: 8. This CDR3 is 15 amino acids long. Per the germline V gene, CDR1 is SEHNR and CDR2 is FQNEAQ (reference sequence). In nucleotides, the CDR3 is TGTGCCAGCAGCCCCCGGGACAGGGGCAGGAATGAGCAGTTCTTC. Translation gives CASSPRDRGRNEQFF.

The rearrangement links TRBV4-2 to TRBJ2-2, with 9 bases that match TRBD2. From germline, CDR1 is LGHNA and CDR2 YNFKEQ. This CDR3 contains 17 residues. With V trimmed by 0 bases and J by 3 bases, 5 bases remained unmatched. The CDR3 here is CASSQEIAGGDTGELFF. The DNA of the CDR3 is TGTGCCAGCAGCCAAGAGATTGCGGGGGGGGACACCGGGGAGCTGTTTTTT.

The V and J genes are TRBV7-2 and TRBJ1-6; D might be TRBD1 (6 bases). Trimming removed 3 bases from V and 0 bases from J, with 9 bases in between. The V gene's germline CDR1 is SGHTA and CDR2 FQGNSA. The CDR3 length is 16 residues. The CDR3 DNA is TGTGCCAGCAGCTTTTGGACAGTCTCCTATAATTCACCCCTCCACTTT. This gives the protein CASSFWTVSYNSPLHF.

The rearrangement links TRBV6-5 to TRBJ1-3, with TRBD1 identical over 7 bases. The V and J ends lost 5 bases and 3 bases, in that order; junction bases with no gene match: 7. Germline CDR1 reads MNHEY; CDR2 reads SVGAGI. The CDR3 runs 15 residues. The CDR3 is CASSTGQSFGNTIYF. CDR3 DNA sequence: TGTGCCAGCAGTACGGGACAGTCCTTTGGAAACACCATATATTTT.

The V call is TRBV12-3 or TRBV12-4, the J call TRBJ2-7, with 8 bases fitting TRBD2. CDR3 length: 12 residues. J was trimmed by 4 bases and V by 6 bases; bases with no gene match: 2. The CDR3 region has the DNA TGTGCCAGCAGCTCGGGGGGGTACGAGCAGTACTTC. Encoded protein: CASSSGGYEQYF.

This CDR3 is CASSSGDSGNTIYF. Here the CDR3 DNA reads TGTGCCAGCAGCTCAGGGGACTCTGGAAACACCATATATTTT. The rearrangement joins TRBV5-6 to TRBJ1-3; D is perhaps TRBD1 (6 bases). The germline V and J ends were trimmed by 3 bases and 0 bases, with 7 bases remaining between them. Germline V gene sequence: CDR1 SGHDT, CDR2 YYEEEE. This CDR3 has 14 residues.

The CDR3 loop is CASRGGTGALNTEAFF. In DNA form, the CDR3 reads TGTGCCAGTAGAGGTGGGACAGGAGCTTTGAACACTGAAGCTTTCTTT. The chain is built from TRBV19 and TRBJ1-1, with 8 bases identical to TRBD1. Germline loops: CDR1 LNHDA, CDR2 SQIVND (reference sequence). The CDR3 is made up of 16 amino acids. V gave up 6 bases and J gave up 0 bases; unmatched junction bases: 9.

The rearrangement uses TRBV7-9 and TRBJ2-5, with 8 bases identical to TRBD2. With V trimmed by 5 bases and J by 3 bases, 11 bases remained unmatched. The CDR3 is 16 residues long. CDR1 is SEHNR, CDR2 FQNEAQ, per germline (reference sequence). Written as DNA, the CDR3 is TGTGCCAGCAGCCACCCTCCCGGGACTAGGAAAGAGACCCAGTACTTC. It is translated as CASSHPPGTRKETQYF.

The chain combines TRBV7-9 with TRBJ2-2, with D perhaps TRBD2 (6 bases). The CDR3 totals 15 residues. Germline CDR1 is SEHNR and CDR2 is FQNEAQ (reference sequence). Trimming took 5 bases from V and 7 from J, leaving 17 bases between them. The CDR3 loop is CASSPGTSRGGELFF. CDR3 sequence (DNA): TGTGCCAGCAGCCCTGGGACTTCCCGCGGCGGGGAGCTGTTTTTT.

The genes are TRBV5-3 and TRBJ2-7; D ambiguous. TRBV5-3 is treated as an ORF (open reading frame) with a function not yet certain. This CDR3 comprises 12 residues. Trimming left V 4 bases short and J 1 base short, with 6 bases between. In nucleotides, the CDR3 is TGTGCCAGAAGCCCTCTTTCCTACGAGCAGTACTTC. Translation gives CARSPLSYEQYF.

V is TRBV5-1 and J is TRBJ2-7; 10 bases align to TRBD2. Losses at the gene ends were 4 bases for V and 6 bases for J; bases not matched to a gene: 7. Germline values: CDR1 SGHRS, CDR2 YFSETQ. CDR3 length: 14 residues. The CDR3 protein is CASSPLAGAVEQYF. For the CDR3, the DNA is TGCGCCAGCAGCCCCCTAGCGGGGGCTGTCGAGCAGTACTTC.

As for this clone: Other DNA variants within this sample encode the same CDR3. This chain links TRBV15 with TRBJ2-5; TRBD1 matches 11 bases. CDR1 and CDR2 (germline): LNHNV, YYDKDF (reference sequence). This CDR3 is 15 amino acids long. With 1 base clipped from V and 5 bases from J, the junction kept 3 bases outside the gene matches. The CDR3 is CATSRVGTGGETQYF. The CDR3 nucleotides are TGTGCCACCAGCAGAGTTGGGACAGGGGGGGAGACCCAGTACTTC. Full variable domain (remainder filled in from reference TRBV15 and TRBJ2-5): DAMVIQNPRYQVTQFGKPVTLSCSQTLNHNVMYWYQQKSSQAPKLLFHYYDKDFNNEADTPDNFQSRRPNTSFCFLDIRSPGLGDTAMYLCATSRVGTGGETQYFGPGTRLLVL.